The clone carrying this TCR beta chain was detected many times. The data were taken from a study of Graves' ophthalmopathy and Graves' hyperthyroidism. The authors used Ficoll-Paque density gradient centrifugation to separate PBMCs. The input was 7.5 to 10 ml of fresh peripheral blood. Germline CDR1 is MNHEY and CDR2 is SVGEGT. The V and J ends lost 2 bases and 7 bases respectively, with 17 bases between them. The CDR3 is 15 amino acids. RNA transcripts yielded amplified TCR beta CDR3 regions. The authors performed first-round RT-PCR with HTBI primers and then a second-round multiplex PCR. TCRdb independently ran MiXCR on the multiplex PCR reads; one entry per CDR3 protein. This table holds hundreds of thousands of distinct CDR3 sequences, 20% to 25% found once.

The sequencing sample was made of peripheral blood. The chain couples TRBV6-2 or TRBV6-3 to TRBJ1-2, with no clear D. The origin of this receptor is a woman between 18 and 30 years old with stable Graves' hyperthyroidism. Some clones in this sample may be carry-over from other donors' samples. The CDR3 sequence is CASSYADLTSGGYTF. As DNA, the CDR3 is TGTGCCAGCAGTTACGCGGACCTAACAAGTGGTGGCTACACCTTC.